This TCR beta chain was documented in a study of preoperative IRX-2 immunotherapy in early breast cancer. Sequencing used immunoSEQ multiplex PCR; TCRdb keeps in-frame clones, though not all of them. The sample holds around 62,000 clones, less than 95% seen once. Germline values: CDR1 SGHDN, CDR2 FVKESK. The CDR3 extends over 12 amino acids. Trimming removed 4 bases at V and 5 bases at J, with 6 bases between. Noted treatment: preoperative locoregional IRX-2 cytokine immunotherapy. The sample here was taken from a patient treated with IRX-2 immunotherapy. This receptor was taken from a human donor with breast cancer. The genes are TRBV14 and TRBJ1-5, with D possibly being TRBD1 (5 bases). The CDR3 protein is CASSRGYQPQHF. In DNA form, the CDR3 reads TGTGCCAGCAGCCGGGGGTATCAGCCCCAGCATTTT.